The subject of this entry is one T cell receptor beta chain. The antigen is undetermined. The germline V gene has CDR1 PRHDT and CDR2 FYEKMQ (reference sequence). The CDR3 has 15 amino acids. Trimming removed 5 bases at V and 5 bases at J, with 16 bases between. The sample originates from a study of PD-1 blockade in mismatch repair-deficient tumors. Study background: Patients had approximately 11 mismatch repair-deficient cancer types and were previously treated and progressing. Study-level points and caveats: After pembrolizumab, tumor-resident clones rose rapidly, then generally contracted before radiologic responses.

Every patient had mismatch repair deficiency by PCR or immunohistochemistry. A few pembrolizumab responders had their TCRs sequenced. The repertoire was sequenced with immunoSEQ multiplex PCR; TCRdb's copy has only in-frame clones and lacks some. The sample records 100,000 to 150,000 clones, roughly 90% being singletons. This specimen was peripheral blood, taken 70 to 73 weeks after starting pembrolizumab. The receptor comes from an adult with mismatch repair-deficient cancer. This chain connects TRBV13 to TRBJ2-1; maybe TRBD1 (6 bases). The CDR3 sequence is CASSLRGQKNNEQFF. CDR3 nucleotides: TGTGCCAGCAGCCTTAGAGGACAGAAAAACAATGAGCAGTTCTTC. Full variable domain (outside the CDR3, taken from reference TRBV13 and TRBJ2-1): AAGVIQSPRHLIKEKRETATLKCYPIPRHDTVYWYQQGPGQDPQFLISFYEKMQSDKGSIPDRFSAQQFSDYHSELNMSSLELGDSALYFCASSLRGQKNNEQFFGPGTRLTVL.